These 22 T cell receptor beta chains were sequenced from one sample in a study of T cells in Graves' hyperthyroidism and ophthalmopathy. Researchers took RNA transcripts and amplified the TCR beta CDR3 regions from them. During a first-round RT-PCR of the TCR CDR3, the HTBI primer set was used. TCRdb re-analysed the multiplex PCR reads in MiXCR, keeping a single row per CDR3 protein. The repertoire holds some 560,000 distinct CDR3 sequences, with around 15% as singletons. Sequencing was done on a sample of blood. The receptors were sampled from a middle-aged woman with Graves' hyperthyroidism.

The sample holds many counts of this clonotype. This chain joins TRBV27 and TRBJ2-7; 8 nucleotides match TRBD2. V was pared by 4 bases and J by 2 bases, with 13 bases of the junction left unmatched. This CDR3 has 17 residues. Germline loops: CDR1 MNHEY, CDR2 SMNVEV (reference sequence). CDR3 coding DNA: TGTGCCAGCAGTTCCCCATCTAGCGGGTTGGTCCCCTACGAGCAGTACTTC. Translated: CASSSPSSGLVPYEQYF.

The sample holds many counts of this clonotype. V usage is TRBV7-2 and J usage is TRBJ2-3, with 10 bases matching TRBD2. Trimming removed 1 base from V and 4 bases from J; junction bases left unmatched: 5. The CDR3 loop spans 16 amino acids. The germline V gene has CDR1 SGHTA and CDR2 FQGNSA. CDR3: CASSLGPSGSPDTQYF. CDR3 in DNA: TGTGCCAGCAGCTTAGGCCCTAGCGGGAGTCCAGATACGCAGTATTTT. The complete variable domain, with remaining parts taken from reference TRBV7-2 and TRBJ2-3, reads GAGVSQSPSNKVTEKGKDVELRCDPISGHTALYWYRQSLGQGLEFLIYFQGNSAPDKSGLPSDRFSAERTGGSVSTLTIQRTQQEDSAVYLCASSLGPSGSPDTQYFGPGTRLTVL.

This clonotype was seen repeatedly, ten times or more. J is TRBJ2-7 and V is TRBV3-1, with D tentatively TRBD1 or TRBD2 (5 bases each). The CDR3 totals 14 residues. Germline V gives CDR1 LGHDT, CDR2 YNNKEL (reference sequence). V was shortened by 5 bases and J by 4 bases, with 15 bases between the two germline ends. CDR3 bases: TGTGCCAGCAGCGAAGGGGCGGGCTTATACGAGCAGTACTTC. This sequence encodes CASSEGAGLYEQYF.

The chain uses TRBV3-1 and TRBJ2-7, with a weak D call TRBD2 (5 bases). The ends were cut back, 5 bases at V and 2 bases at J, with 13 bases in the middle. Per the germline V gene, CDR1 is LGHDT and CDR2 is YNNKEL (reference sequence). CDR3 length: 14 residues. Written as DNA, the CDR3 is TGTGCCAGCAGCGCCAGGACTGACACCTACGAGCAGTACTTC. Its translation is CASSARTDTYEQYF.

The gene calls are TRBV24-1 and TRBJ2-4; 8 nucleotides align to TRBD1. The V gene's germline CDR1 is KGHDR and CDR2 SFDVKD. V lost 0 bases and J lost 9; bases outside the gene matches: 0. This CDR3 is built from 13 residues. The CDR3 is CATSDLDRGIQYF. The CDR3, as DNA: TGTGCCACCAGTGATTTGGACAGGGGCATTCAGTACTTC.

This clonotype was counted at least ten times. This chain links TRBV10-3 with TRBJ1-2, with 11 bases matching TRBD1. V shed 7 bases and J 8 bases; nucleotides not matched to a gene: 12. CDR1 ENHRY and CDR2 SYGVKD come from the germline V gene. The CDR3 runs to 15 residues. The CDR3 nucleotides are TGTGCCATCACCGAGGGACAGGGGGGGGTGAACGGCTACACCTTC. Encoded protein: CAITEGQGGVNGYTF.

This clonotype was picked up one time. The chain is built from TRBV11-2 and TRBJ1-3; no clear D gene. This CDR3 is built from 17 residues. Between the trimmed V and J ends, which lost 0 bases and 0 bases, there was a span of 12 bases. Germline V CDR1 and CDR2: SGHAT, FQNNGV. The CDR3 DNA reads TGTGCCAGCAGCTTAGAACGTTTGGCCGTCTCTGGAAACACCATATATTTT. Translating it yields CASSLERLAVSGNTIYF.

This clonotype occurred a few times. The J gene is TRBJ1-4, the V gene TRBV28, with unresolved D. CDR3 length equals 14 residues. The ends were cut back, 4 bases at V and 0 bases at J, with 6 bases in the middle. Per germline, CDR1 MDHEN and CDR2 SYDVKM. DNA of the CDR3: TGTGCCAGCAGTTCACAGCCAACTAATGAAAAACTGTTTTTT. It encodes CASSSQPTNEKLFF.

This clonotype was seen repeatedly, ten times or more. The J gene is TRBJ1-2, the V gene TRBV3-1, with D unclear. There are 13 residues in the CDR3. Trimming took off 0 bases at V and 4 bases at J, with 6 bases between the two ends. Germline V gene lookup returns CDR1 LGHDT and CDR2 YNNKEL (reference sequence). Here the CDR3 DNA reads TGTGCCAGCAGCCAAGATAAAGTCTATGGCTACACCTTC. This encodes CASSQDKVYGYTF. Filled out from reference TRBV3-1 and TRBJ1-2, the complete variable domain reads DTAVSQTPKYLVTQMGNDKSIKCEQNLGHDTMYWYKQDSKKFLKIMFSYNNKELIINETVPNRFSPKSPDKAHLNLHINSLELGDSAVYFCASSQDKVYGYTFGSGTRLTVV.

A few counts support this clonotype. V is TRBV4-1 and J is TRBJ2-7; the match to TRBD2 covers 11 bases. V lost 4 bases, J lost 0 bases, and 8 bases stayed unmatched. The CDR3 consists of 17 residues. Germline values: CDR1 MGHRA, CDR2 YSYEKL. CDR3 sequence (DNA): TGCGCCAGCAGCCCGCCGGGACTAGCGGATAGCTCCTACGAGCAGTACTTC. Protein sequence: CASSPPGLADSSYEQYF.

Of note for this clonotype: A single base separates this from a much larger clone, so it may be a read error. V and J are TRBV2 and TRBJ2-1; the match to TRBD1 covers 7 bases. Unmatched junction bases numbered 1, after V lost 4 bases and J lost 10 bases. The CDR3 runs 11 residues. CDR1 SNHLY and CDR2 FYNNEI come from the germline V gene. CDR3 protein: CASSVDREQFF. The CDR3 coding sequence is TGTGCCAGCAGTGTGGACAGGGAGCAGTTCTTC.

This clonotype was counted at least ten times. The V call is TRBV18, the J call TRBJ2-5; D remains ambiguous. The V end lost 0 bases, the J end lost 4 bases, and 6 bases lay between the germline ends. The CDR3 sequence is 13 residues long. The germline CDR1 and CDR2 sequences are KGHSH and LQKENI. In nucleotides, the CDR3 is TGTGCCAGCTCACCACCGGCGGTAGAGACCCAGTACTTC. This encodes CASSPPAVETQYF.

This chain joins TRBV12-3 or TRBV12-4 and TRBJ2-1; unclear D gene. V lost 2 bases and J 2 bases, leaving 16 bases between the germline ends. The CDR3 is 17 residues long. The CDR3 nucleotides read TGTGCCAGCAGTTTAAAAATAAGTTATGGAACCTACAATGAGCAGTTCTTC. It codes for CASSLKISYGTYNEQFF.

This clonotype was seen at least ten times. This rearrangement joins TRBV28 to TRBJ1-3, with TRBD1 matching over 9 bases. Germline V CDR1 and CDR2: MDHEN, SYDVKM. V gave up 4 bases and J gave up 2 bases; unmatched junction bases: 6. The CDR3 loop spans 16 amino acids. The CDR3 here is CASSSPGQGTGNTIYF. CDR3 coding DNA: TGTGCCAGCAGTTCACCGGGACAGGGCACTGGAAACACCATATATTTT.

The table lists this clonotype with many counts. This chain's CDR3 is CASNTGPKLFF. CDR3 bases: TGTGCCAGCAATACAGGGCCAAAACTGTTTTTT. J is TRBJ1-4 and V is TRBV28, with TRBD1 as a possible D gene (6 bases). The CDR3 sequence is 11 residues long. Germline CDR1 MDHEN, CDR2 SYDVKM. Trimming removed 7 bases from V and 10 bases from J, with 10 bases in between.

V and J are TRBV2 and TRBJ1-2; D is undetermined. This CDR3 comprises 13 residues. Trimming left V 2 bases short and J 8 bases short, with 12 bases between. The germline CDR1 and CDR2 sequences are SNHLY and FYNNEI. CDR3 DNA sequence: TGTGCCAGCAGTGAATTACGGGGAGGGGGCTACACCTTC. Protein sequence: CASSELRGGGYTF.

This clonotype showed up many times. V usage is TRBV3-1 and J usage is TRBJ2-7, with D tentatively TRBD1 (5 bases). V was cut by 3 bases and J by 0 bases, with 12 bases left in between. Germline CDR1 LGHDT, CDR2 YNNKEL (reference sequence). The CDR3 extends over 15 amino acids. The CDR3 reads CASSHEGALSYEQYF. The CDR3 bases are TGTGCCAGCAGCCACGAAGGGGCCCTCTCCTACGAGCAGTACTTC.

This clonotype appeared many times. The gene calls are TRBV11-3 and TRBJ2-1; D is ambiguous. The CDR3 is 13 residues long. V lost 5 bases and J lost 4, with 9 bases in between. Per the germline V gene, CDR1 is SGHNT and CDR2 is YENEEA. Here the CDR3 DNA reads TGTGCCAGCAGCACCGGGTCTTACAATGAGCAGTTCTTC. Translated, it gives CASSTGSYNEQFF.

This clonotype was seen only a few times. The chain combines TRBV9 with TRBJ2-1; TRBD2 aligns across 8 bases. Trimming at V came to 0 bases and at J to 3 bases, leaving 14 bases not matched to a gene. In germline, CDR1 is SGDLS, CDR2 YYNGEE. CDR3 length: 19 amino acids. CDR3 residues: CASSVGNLVGAGGYNEQFF. CDR3 DNA sequence: TGTGCCAGCAGCGTAGGGAATTTGGTTGGGGCGGGAGGCTACAATGAGCAGTTCTTC.

Many counts were recorded for this clonotype. This sequence joins TRBV2 and TRBJ2-7; 9 bases map to TRBD2. Germline values: CDR1 SNHLY, CDR2 FYNNEI. This CDR3 contains 14 residues. J gave up 1 base and V 8 bases, and 6 bases lay outside the gene matches. The CDR3 nucleotides read TGTGCCAGCGAGGAGCGGGAGGTATCCTACGAGCAGTACTTC. Residues: CASEEREVSYEQYF.

Worth noting for this clonotype: The limits of the CDR3 on the DNA are not certain, so only TCRdb's listed CDR3 is given. The chain employs TRBV24-1 and TRBJ1-2; the table's D call TRBD1 went unverified against the DNA. In germline, CDR1 is KGHDR, CDR2 SFDVKD. From its first to its last residue, the CDR3 has 16 amino acids. This CDR3 reads CATSPGGGSSSDGYTF.

This clonotype turned up a few times. The rearrangement uses TRBV3-1 and TRBJ2-2; D unresolved. CDR3 length equals 14 residues. V dropped 6 bases and J dropped 1 base, with 9 bases sitting between them. The germline V gene encodes CDR1 LGHDT and CDR2 YNNKEL (reference sequence). The CDR3 loop reads CASSQIVNTGELFF. The CDR3 DNA is TGTGCCAGCAGTCAAATCGTGAACACCGGGGAGCTGTTTTTT.